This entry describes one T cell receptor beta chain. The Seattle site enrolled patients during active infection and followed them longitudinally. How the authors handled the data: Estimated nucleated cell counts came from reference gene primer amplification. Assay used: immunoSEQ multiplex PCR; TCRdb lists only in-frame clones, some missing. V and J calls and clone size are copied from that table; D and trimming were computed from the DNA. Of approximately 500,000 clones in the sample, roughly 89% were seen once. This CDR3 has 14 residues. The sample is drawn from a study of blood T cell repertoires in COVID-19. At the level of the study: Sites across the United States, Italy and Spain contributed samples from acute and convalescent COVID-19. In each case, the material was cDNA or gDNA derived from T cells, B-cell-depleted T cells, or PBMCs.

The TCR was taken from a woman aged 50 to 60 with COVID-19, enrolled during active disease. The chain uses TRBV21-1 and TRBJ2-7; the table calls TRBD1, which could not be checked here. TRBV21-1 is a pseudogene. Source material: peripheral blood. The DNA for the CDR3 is TGTGCCAGCAGCCACAGGGAGAGCTCCTACGAGCAGTACTTC. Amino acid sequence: CASSHRESSYEQYF.